Sequencing of this TCR beta chain was carried out in a study of blood T cell repertoires in COVID-19. Turning to the study itself: The analysed material was cDNA or gDNA that came from T cells, B-cell-depleted T cells, or PBMCs.

This CDR3 is 15 amino acids long. Germline V CDR1 and CDR2: SGHVS, FQNEAQ. V was shortened by 5 bases and J by 0 bases, with 14 bases between the two germline ends. How the authors handled the data: By means of reference gene primer amplification, nucleated cell counts were estimated. Repertoires were generated with immunoSEQ multiplex PCR, while TCRdb's copy carries only in-frame clones and drops some. Clonal size and the V and J genes are those of that table, whereas D and trimming came from the DNA. Counted here are 300,000 to 350,000 clones, roughly 90% occurring once; the ten biggest clones make up approximately 2.4%.

This clonotype was sampled from a man between 18 and 35 years old with active or convalescent COVID-19. Material: peripheral blood. The rearrangement links TRBV7-8 to TRBJ2-7; a possible D gene is TRBD2 (6 bases). CDR3 sequence: CASSPQTRSSYEQYF. CDR3 nucleotide sequence: TGTGCCAGCAGCCCACAGACTAGGAGCTCCTACGAGCAGTACTTC.